The clone carrying this T cell receptor (beta chain) was seen just once. As yet, its antigen is unknown. The source of the sample is a study of post-analysis software for immune sequencing data. Study-level information: Patients had relapsing-remitting, secondary progressive or progressive-relapsing multiple sclerosis; some lacked subtype. General study findings and limits: When patients were compared with controls, a handful of TRBV segments were more frequent, TRBV5-6, TRBV5-1 and TRBV20-1 among them.

cDNA libraries of TCR beta carried unique molecular identifiers. MiXCR, applied by TCRdb to the PCR reads, yields one record per CDR3 protein. Of fewer than 900,000 distinct CDR3 sequences listed, around 45% are singletons. The germline V and J ends were trimmed by 5 bases and 7 bases, with 23 bases remaining between them. The germline V gene encodes CDR1 DFQATT and CDR2 SNEGSKA (reference sequence). The CDR3 has 15 residues. The receptor comes from a girl aged 10-17 years with multiple sclerosis. Source material: blood. V is TRBV20-1 and J is TRBJ1-2; D might be TRBD1 (5 bases). The CDR3 bases are TGCAGTGCTCAATCGGGGGACGTCGCGACTCCTGGCTACACCTTC. Translating gives CSAQSGDVATPGYTF.